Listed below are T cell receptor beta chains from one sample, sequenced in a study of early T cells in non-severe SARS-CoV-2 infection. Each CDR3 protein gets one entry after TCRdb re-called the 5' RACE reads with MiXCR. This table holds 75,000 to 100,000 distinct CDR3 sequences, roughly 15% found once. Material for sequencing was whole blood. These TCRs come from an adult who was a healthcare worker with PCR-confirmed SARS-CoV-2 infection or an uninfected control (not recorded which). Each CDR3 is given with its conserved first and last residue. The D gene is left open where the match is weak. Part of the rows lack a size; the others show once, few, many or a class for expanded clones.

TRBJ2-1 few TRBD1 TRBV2 CASRGGTGDNEQFF TGTGCCAGCAGAGGAGGGACAGGGGATAATGAGCAGTTCTTC
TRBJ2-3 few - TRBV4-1 CASSHRDTSTDTQYF TGCGCCAGCAGCCACCGAGACACTAGCACAGATACGCAGTATTTT
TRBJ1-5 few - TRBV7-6 CASGSGQPQHF TGTGCCAGCGGTTCGGGCCAGCCCCAGCATTTT
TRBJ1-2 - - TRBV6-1 CASSGRDRGYTF TGTGCCAGCAGTGGACGCGACAGAGGCTACACCTTC
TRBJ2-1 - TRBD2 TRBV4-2 CASSQGLAGGQLEQFF TGTGCCAGCAGCCAAGGTCTAGCGGGGGGCCAACTCGAGCAGTTCTTC
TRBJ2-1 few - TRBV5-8 CASSLLGQSSYNEQFF TGTGCCAGCAGCTTGCTCGGCCAGAGCTCCTACAATGAGCAGTTCTTC
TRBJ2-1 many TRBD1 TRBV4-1 CASSHPGQGHNEQFF TGCGCCAGCAGCCATCCCGGACAGGGCCACAATGAGCAGTTCTTC
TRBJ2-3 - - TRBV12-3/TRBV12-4 CASSFQQLTSTDTQYF TGTGCCAGCAGTTTTCAGCAGCTAACTAGCACAGATACGCAGTATTTT
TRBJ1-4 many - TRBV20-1 CSARDKRNEKLFF TGCAGTGCTAGGGACAAGCGAAATGAAAAACTGTTTTTT
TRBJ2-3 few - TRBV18 CASRRTRDTQYF TGTGCCAGCAGGAGAACTAGAGATACGCAGTATTTT
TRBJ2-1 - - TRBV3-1 CASSQIGLEQFF TGTGCCAGCAGCCAAATCGGTCTAGAGCAGTTCTTC
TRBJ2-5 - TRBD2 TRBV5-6 CASSFARLAGKETQYF TGTGCCAGCAGCTTTGCTCGACTAGCGGGGAAAGAGACCCAGTACTTC
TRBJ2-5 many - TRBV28 CASRGGETQYF TGTGCCAGCAGGGGGGGCGAGACCCAGTACTTC
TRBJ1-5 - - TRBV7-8 CASSSQGAHQPQHF TGTGCCAGCAGCTCCCAGGGTGCCCATCAGCCCCAGCATTTT
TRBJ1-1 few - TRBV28 CASSLAGVVNTEAFF TGTGCCAGCAGTCTAGCAGGGGTGGTGAACACTGAAGCTTTCTTT
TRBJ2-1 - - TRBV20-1 CSATGRGYEQFF TGCAGTGCGACAGGACGGGGGTATGAGCAGTTCTTC